This TCR beta chain was sequenced in a study of cytomegalovirus exposure and HLA in healthy donors. Study-level points and caveats: With high specificity and sensitivity, the classifier reportedly diagnosed cytomegalovirus status.

PCR used 60 Vbeta primers and 13 Jbeta primers. Here immunoSEQ multiplex PCR was the method, and the copy in TCRdb shows in-frame clones only, minus some. Recorded for this sample: about 190,000 clones. Concerning this clone itself: Its antigen remains unknown. Sequence at one end of the junction differs from germline and may be a read error.

Germline CDR1 SEHNR, CDR2 FQNEAQ (reference sequence). CDR3 length: 14 amino acids. At sampling all donors were nominally healthy, likely with unrecorded immune exposures. The receptor comes from a woman aged 25 to 39 in good health and CMV-seropositive. This chain joins TRBV7-9 and TRBJ2-3; D unresolved. Sequenced: PBMCs. The CDR3 here is CAGSLRGSTDTQYF. The CDR3 coding sequence is TGTGCCGGCAGCTTAAGAGGCAGCACAGATACGCAGTATTTT.